One sample yielded the 7 T cell receptor beta chains listed below, sequenced in a study of blood T cell repertoires in COVID-19. Produced via immunoSEQ multiplex PCR; TCRdb's table is partial and in-frame only. The table includes tens of thousands of clones, around 88% detected once. The sequencing input was peripheral blood. These receptors came from a human donor in a cohort sampled during active COVID-19.

The chain carries TRBV2 and TRBJ1-1; perhaps TRBD1 as D (5 bases). The CDR3 has 14 residues. V was shortened by 2 bases and J by 0 bases, with 7 bases between the two germline ends. The germline V gene encodes CDR1 SNHLY and CDR2 FYNNEI. The CDR3 DNA sequence: TGTGCCAGCAGTGAAAGGACACTGAACACTGAAGCTTTCTTT. Amino acids: CASSERTLNTEAFF.

The J gene is TRBJ2-7, the V gene TRBV6-4; TRBD2 matches 10 bases. The CDR3 runs 14 residues. Germline assignment: CDR1 MRHNA and CDR2 SNTAGT. The trim removed 9 bases at V and 4 bases at J, leaving 9 bases unmatched. CDR3 nucleotides: TGTGCCAGGGGTGTGATAGCGGGGGGTTACGAGCAGTACTTC. It codes for CARGVIAGGYEQYF.

The V call is TRBV5-1, the J call TRBJ2-7; TRBD1 aligns across 8 bases. CDR1 is SGHRS, CDR2 YFSETQ, per germline. The CDR3 runs 14 residues. The junction had 5 bases not matched to a gene; V was cut back by 2 bases and J by 4 bases. CDR3 amino acids: CASSLDRGWYEQYF. In nucleotides, the CDR3 is TGCGCCAGCAGCTTAGACAGGGGTTGGTACGAGCAGTACTTC.

The gene calls are TRBV7-8 and TRBJ2-1, with D possibly TRBD2 on 5 matching bases. The V gene's germline CDR1 is SGHVS and CDR2 FQNEAQ. The CDR3 runs 13 residues. V lost 4 bases, J lost 5 bases, and 9 bases lay in between. The CDR3 nucleotides read TGTGCCAGCAGCTATGGACTCGACAATGAGCAGTTCTTC. Translating gives CASSYGLDNEQFF.

This clone was seen a few times. The rearrangement uses TRBV18 and TRBJ1-2; TRBD1 agrees at 7 bases. CDR3 length: 15 residues. CDR1 is KGHSH and CDR2 is LQKENI in the germline V gene. The ends lost 3 bases at V and 0 bases at J; junction bases unmatched: 4. The CDR3 nucleotides are TGTGCCAGCTCACCGATGGGACAGACTAACTATGGCTACACCTTC. Its translation: CASSPMGQTNYGYTF. Full variable domain (outside the CDR3, taken from reference TRBV18 and TRBJ1-2): NAGVMQNPRHLVRRRGQEARLRCSPMKGHSHVYWYRQLPEEGLKFMVYLQKENIIDESGMPKERFSAEFPKEGPSILRIQQVVRGDSAAYFCASSPMGQTNYGYTFGSGTRLTVV.

The chain couples TRBV2 to TRBJ1-2; 7 bases align to TRBD1. Per germline, CDR1 SNHLY and CDR2 FYNNEI. This CDR3 spans 16 amino acids. J was trimmed by 2 bases and V by 6 bases; bases with no gene match: 12. CDR3 nucleotides: TGTGCCAGCAGGGGACGTCAGATGACAGGGAACTATGGCTACACCTTC. Amino acid sequence: CASRGRQMTGNYGYTF. The variable domain in full, with the rest retrieved from reference TRBV2 and TRBJ1-2, is EPEVTQTPSHQVTQMGQEVILRCVPISNHLYFYWYRQILGQKVEFLVSFYNNEISEKSEIFDDQFSVERPDGSNFTLKIRSTKLEDSAMYFCASRGRQMTGNYGYTFGSGTRLTVV.

CDR3 DNA sequence: TGTGCCACCAATGAGGACACGAAGGGGACTGAAGCTTTCTTT. This gives the protein CATNEDTKGTEAFF. This chain joins TRBV5-4 and TRBJ1-1; a weak D match, TRBD1 (5 bases). The CDR3 loop spans 14 amino acids. V lost 9 bases to trimming and J lost 5 bases, with 20 bases between them. Germline values: CDR1 SGHNT, CDR2 YYREEE (reference sequence).